These 23 T cell receptor beta chains share one sample of origin, sequenced in a study of blood T cell repertoires in COVID-19. Sequencing used immunoSEQ multiplex PCR; TCRdb keeps in-frame clones, though not all of them. The sample lists about 190,000 clones; roughly 86% were seen once. Sequencing was done on a sample of PBMCs or T cells enriched from blood (not recorded which). The source of these receptors is a woman aged 35 to 49 in a cohort exposed to, infected with or recovered from COVID-19 (not recorded which).

The CDR3 DNA follows: TGTGCCAGCAGCCCCGCGGACAGGGGATTAGATACGCAGTATTTT. Its protein is CASSPADRGLDTQYF. The chain is built from TRBV7-6 and TRBJ2-3; 9 bases match TRBD1. This CDR3 contains 15 residues. Germline V CDR1 and CDR2: SGHVS, FNYEAQ. With V trimmed by 5 bases and J by 5 bases, 8 bases remained unmatched.

The chain has TRBV14 and TRBJ1-2; no firm D call. There are 15 residues in the CDR3. Germline CDR1 SGHDN, CDR2 FVKESK. Trimming left V 1 base short and J 6 bases short, with 15 bases between. The CDR3 loop is CASSQGSPTIHGYTF. The CDR3 DNA reads as TGTGCCAGCAGCCAAGGGTCCCCTACGATTCATGGCTACACCTTC.

This chain uses TRBV4-1 with TRBJ1-1; 9 positions match TRBD1. The CDR3 consists of 21 residues. Germline V lookup: CDR1 MGHRA, CDR2 YSYEKL. J lost 2 bases, V lost 4 bases, and 23 bases had no gene match. CDR3 bases: TGCGCCAGCAGCCCCGGGACAGGGAAGATGCTTCCGCTGATCAGAAACACTGAAGCTTTCTTT. Encoded protein: CASSPGTGKMLPLIRNTEAFF.

Written as DNA, the CDR3 is TGTGCCAGCAGTTTACTTCGCAGGGATGGGAGCACAGATACGCAGTATTTT. As protein: CASSLLRRDGSTDTQYF. This chain uses TRBV28 with TRBJ2-3, with D tentatively TRBD1 (5 bases). V lost 2 bases, J lost 0 bases, and 15 bases lay in between. Per germline, CDR1 MDHEN and CDR2 SYDVKM. The CDR3 consists of 17 residues.

The rearrangement links TRBV15 to TRBJ2-7; D gene ambiguous. CDR3 length equals 14 residues. Germline CDR1 reads LNHNV; CDR2 reads YYDKDF (reference sequence). V was cut by 3 bases and J by 0 bases, with 9 bases left in between. The CDR3 loop is CATSRPLFSYEQYF. CDR3 sequence (DNA): TGTGCCACCAGCAGGCCTCTATTCTCCTACGAGCAGTACTTC.

The V and J genes are TRBV29-1 and TRBJ1-1; no clear D gene. The CDR3 sequence is 12 residues long. Trimming cost V 2 bases and J 1 base, with 5 bases left between them. Looked up from germline, CDR1 is SQVTM and CDR2 is ANQGSEA. CDR3 loop: CSVEKANTEAFF. Written as DNA, the CDR3 is TGCAGCGTTGAAAAAGCGAACACTGAAGCTTTCTTT.

About this clone itself: The same CDR3 arises from other DNA sequences in this sample as well. The chain is built from TRBV6-1 and TRBJ1-3; the D is unclear. Trimming cost V 2 bases and J 2 bases, with 4 bases left between them. CDR3 size: 13 residues. In germline, CDR1 is MNHNS, CDR2 SASEGT. The CDR3 DNA reads as TGTGCCAGCAGTGAATGGCCTGGAAACACCATATATTTT. It is translated as CASSEWPGNTIYF.

The gene calls are TRBV6-2 or TRBV6-3 and TRBJ2-7, with 7 bases lining up with TRBD2. CDR3 length: 17 amino acids. In germline, CDR1 is MNHEY, CDR2 SVGEGT. The ends lost 2 bases at V and 4 bases at J; junction bases unmatched: 14. This CDR3 is CASSYPTSGGELYEQYF. The CDR3, as DNA: TGTGCCAGCAGTTACCCCACCTCGGGGGGAGAGCTTTACGAGCAGTACTTC.

J is TRBJ2-7 and V is TRBV5-1; D is unclear. The CDR3 length is 13 residues. Per the germline V gene, CDR1 is SGHRS and CDR2 is YFSETQ. V shed 5 bases and J shed 2 bases, with 11 bases lying between them. CDR3 region: CASSITETYEQYF. CDR3 in DNA: TGCGCCAGCAGTATCACAGAAACCTACGAGCAGTACTTC.

This clone was seen only once. J is TRBJ1-5 and V is TRBV19; D may be TRBD1 (5 bases). Germline V gives CDR1 LNHDA, CDR2 SQIVND (reference sequence). With 3 bases removed from V and 5 bases from J, the gap between germline ends came to 17 bases. The CDR3 extends over 16 amino acids. The CDR3 protein is CASSMGTGGIYQPQHF. The CDR3 DNA sequence: TGTGCCAGTAGTATGGGGACGGGCGGGATATATCAGCCCCAGCATTTT.

This clone was picked up a small number of times. The gene calls are TRBV9 and TRBJ2-1; the match to TRBD2 covers 11 bases. V was clipped by 4 bases and J by 10 bases; unmatched bases: 13. Germline V lookup: CDR1 SGDLS, CDR2 YYNGEE. There are 16 residues in the CDR3. The CDR3 DNA reads as TGTGCCAGCAGCTTCCAACTAGCGGGAGACCTAGGGGAGCAGTTCTTC. Its translation is CASSFQLAGDLGEQFF.

The chain combines TRBV23-1 with TRBJ1-4; 7 nucleotides agree with TRBD1. TRBV23-1 is sorted into the ORF group, with uncertain function. Trimming cost V 2 bases and J 7 bases; bases outside gene matches: 19. This CDR3 is 19 amino acids long. The CDR3 DNA reads as TGCGCCAGCAGTCAACCCGGGACAGTTTCAACAGTAGCTCGTGAAAAACTGTTTTTT. This translates into CASSQPGTVSTVAREKLFF.

The genes are TRBV7-9 and TRBJ2-7; D call uncertain. Germline CDR1 reads SEHNR; CDR2 reads FQNEAQ (reference sequence). The V and J ends lost 5 bases and 0 bases respectively, with 11 bases between them. The CDR3 is 14 residues long. The DNA for the CDR3 is TGTGCCAGCAGCCCTGAGACTGGCTCCTACGAGCAGTACTTC. Translated: CASSPETGSYEQYF.

The rearrangement links TRBV29-1 to TRBJ2-7; no reliable D call. The germline gives CDR1 SQVTM, CDR2 ANQGSEA. The CDR3 is made up of 13 amino acids. The V end was cut by 4 bases, the J end by 2 bases, with 12 bases between. This CDR3 reads CSVVGSSTYEQYF. CDR3 in DNA: TGCAGCGTTGTGGGCAGTTCAACCTACGAGCAGTACTTC.

The V and J genes are TRBV30 and TRBJ2-2; tentatively, D is TRBD1 (6 bases). Trimming stripped 1 base from V and 2 bases from J, with 8 bases between. Germline-derived CDR1 and CDR2 are GTSNPN and SVGIG (reference sequence). The CDR3 consists of 14 residues. The CDR3, as DNA: TGTGCCTGGAGTGGGGGGACAAACACCGGGGAGCTGTTTTTT. Protein: CAWSGGTNTGELFF.

V is TRBV5-4 and J is TRBJ2-1; 14 positions match TRBD2. CDR1 and CDR2 (germline): SGHNT, YYREEE (reference sequence). J gave up 2 bases and V 4 bases, and 5 bases lay outside the gene matches. This CDR3 is built from 17 residues. The CDR3 spells CASSVTSGGGTYNEQFF. CDR3 DNA sequence: TGTGCCAGCAGCGTGACTAGCGGGGGGGGGACCTACAATGAGCAGTTCTTC.

This chain uses TRBV29-1 with TRBJ2-1; the match to TRBD2 covers 11 bases. Germline CDR1 is SQVTM and CDR2 is ANQGSEA. The V and J ends lost 6 bases and 10 bases, in that order; junction bases with no gene match: 8. The length of the CDR3 is 13 residues. The CDR3 is CSVTTSGRYEQFF. For the CDR3, the DNA is TGCAGCGTGACCACTAGCGGGAGATACGAGCAGTTCTTC.

The gene calls are TRBV5-6 and TRBJ1-1, with TRBD1 as a possible D gene (6 bases). Germline-derived CDR1 and CDR2 are SGHDT and YYEEEE. The V gene lost 0 bases and the J gene lost 9 bases, with 21 bases spanning the gap. The CDR3 totals 16 residues. The CDR3 protein is CASSLGIGAGERKAFF. CDR3 DNA: TGTGCCAGCAGCTTGGGTATCGGGGCAGGGGAGAGGAAAGCTTTCTTT. The entire variable domain, with the rest obtained from reference TRBV5-6 and TRBJ1-1, is as follows: DAGVTQSPTHLIKTRGQQVTLRCSPKSGHDTVSWYQQALGQGPQFIFQYYEEEERQRGNFPDRFSGHQFPNYSSELNVNALLLGDSALYLCASSLGIGAGERKAFFGQGTRLTVV.

V is TRBV3-1 (or the pseudogene TRBV3-2) and J is TRBJ2-3; 7 bases align to TRBD2. Germline CDR1 LGHDT, CDR2 YNNKEL (reference sequence). The trim removed 1 base at V and 4 bases at J, leaving 8 bases unmatched. The CDR3 extends over 16 amino acids. This chain's CDR3 is CASSQASGMSADTQYF. The CDR3, as DNA: TGTGCCAGCAGCCAAGCCAGCGGGATGTCAGCAGATACGCAGTATTTT.

This clone came up once. This chain uses TRBV19 with TRBJ1-1; TRBD1 matches at 7 bases. The CDR3 covers 16 residues. The trim removed 5 bases at V and 0 bases at J, leaving 9 bases unmatched. Germline CDR1 is LNHDA and CDR2 is SQIVND (reference sequence). DNA of the CDR3: TGTGCCAGTAGTGAACAGGGGTTTGGGATGAACACTGAAGCTTTCTTT. It encodes CASSEQGFGMNTEAFF.

The rearrangement uses TRBV12-3 or TRBV12-4 and TRBJ1-5; D is possibly TRBD1 (5 bases). The CDR3 consists of 13 residues. The V end lost 2 bases, the J end lost 7 bases, and 9 bases lay between the germline ends. The CDR3 coding sequence is TGTGCCAGCAGTTTAAACTGGGGCCAGCCCCAGCATTTT. The encoded protein is CASSLNWGQPQHF.

The chain carries TRBV4-1 and TRBJ2-2, with 8 nucleotides matching TRBD1. The CDR3 totals 14 residues. The V segment lost 4 bases and the J segment 4 bases; nucleotides outside the gene matches: 2. CDR1 is MGHRA, CDR2 YSYEKL, per germline. In DNA form, the CDR3 reads TGCGCCAGCAGCCCCGGACAGGGCACCGGGGAGCTGTTTTTT. As protein: CASSPGQGTGELFF.

This chain joins TRBV11-2 and TRBJ2-7, with 7 bases lining up with TRBD2. The CDR3 has 14 residues. V dropped 3 bases and J dropped 5; count of bases not matched to a gene: 7. Germline CDR1 SGHAT, CDR2 FQNNGV. CDR3 loop: CASSLGRGSHEQYF. The DNA of the CDR3 is TGTGCCAGCAGCTTGGGGCGCGGGAGCCACGAGCAGTACTTC.